This T cell receptor beta chain was sequenced for a study of identical twins' blood T cells. Overall study results and limits: Each donor's most abundant TCRbeta clonotypes shared more CDR3 sequences with her twin than unrelated donors.

Both ends of each TCR cDNA library bore sample-specific barcodes. TCRdb processed the 5' RACE reads anew with MiXCR; each CDR3 protein has one entry. The repertoire holds hundreds of thousands of distinct CDR3 sequences, with 28% as singletons. The CDR3 sequence is 17 residues long. V lost 6 bases, J lost 0 bases, and 20 bases lay in between. Regarding this clonotype: Its antigen is currently unknown.

Reared together, all three twin pairs probably met the same infectious agents and vaccines. This sequence joins TRBV12-3 or TRBV12-4 and TRBJ1-2; D possibly corresponds to TRBD1 (6 bases). The sequence was collected from a woman aged 18 to 55 in good health. Sequences were obtained from PBMCs. The CDR3 bases are TGTGCCAGCAGCTACGACAGGATAGGGGGAACTAACTATGGCTACACCTTC. This encodes CASSYDRIGGTNYGYTF.